The sequence of this T cell receptor beta chain was determined in a study of blood T cell repertoires in COVID-19. Measured with immunoSEQ multiplex PCR; TCRdb has only the in-frame clones, and not every one. The sample includes fewer than 150,000 clones, less than 85% of them seen just once. This CDR3 region has 14 residues. Per germline, CDR1 SNHLY and CDR2 FYNNEI. Deletions cut 6 bases from V and 4 bases from J, with 10 bases between. The source of this sequence is a human donor in a cohort sampled during active COVID-19. The material sequenced was peripheral blood. The gene calls are TRBV2 and TRBJ1-6; tentatively, D is TRBD1 (6 bases). In DNA form, the CDR3 reads TGTGCCAGCAGCGATGGGACATATAATTCACCCCTCCACTTT. Its protein product is CASSDGTYNSPLHF.